A selection of T cell receptor beta chains follows, all from one sample in a study of T cells in Graves' hyperthyroidism and ophthalmopathy. TCRdb redid the calling of the multiplex PCR reads with MiXCR, one entry per CDR3 protein. Seen here are roughly 600,000 distinct CDR3 sequences, about 14% observed once, and the top ten hold under 15%. Sequencing input: blood. These receptors all stem from a woman between 45 and 65 years old with Graves' ophthalmopathy. CDR3s include the opening cysteine and the closing phenylalanine or tryptophan. The order of the fields is clone size, V gene, D gene, J gene, CDR3 length, CDR3 DNA, CDR3 protein. D genes are given only for firm matches. Size tells how often a clone was seen (once, few, many) or the class of an expanded clone, and some rows leave it out.

many,TRBV18,-,TRBJ1-4,15,TGTGCCAGCTCACCGAGGAGTAGTACTAATGAAAAACTGTTTTTT,CASSPRSSTNEKLFF
few,TRBV12-3/TRBV12-4,-,TRBJ1-4,15,TGTGCCAGCAGTTCCTACAGGGCAACTAATGAAAAACTGTTTTTT,CASSSYRATNEKLFF
many,TRBV5-1,TRBD2,TRBJ2-7,15,TGCGCCAGCAGCGCGACTAGCGGGAGTATATACGAGCAGTACTTC,CASSATSGSIYEQYF
many,TRBV28,TRBD1,TRBJ1-2,13,TGTGCCACCAGACAGGGCATTAACTATGGCTACACCTTC,CATRQGINYGYTF
many,TRBV7-2,TRBD2,TRBJ2-1,16,TGTGCCAGCAGAAGGGCGCCTAGCGGGAGGAACAATGAGCAGTTCTTC,CASRRAPSGRNNEQFF
few,TRBV7-2,-,TRBJ1-3,13,TGTGCCAGCAGCCTAATGAGGATTGACACCATATATTTT,CASSLMRIDTIYF
few,TRBV7-2,-,TRBJ1-5,14,TGTGCCAGCAGCCCCCTAGGTCAGCATCAGCCCCAGCATTTT,CASSPLGQHQPQHF
many,TRBV28,-,TRBJ2-1,18,TGTGCCAGCAGCCCCGAAGGGCTCCGGGACAACACATACAATGAGCAGTTCTTC,CASSPEGLRDNTYNEQFF
few,TRBV19,-,TRBJ1-6,15,TGTGCCAGTAGTACAGGACGGACCTATAATTCACCCCTCCACTTT,CASSTGRTYNSPLHF
-,TRBV5-1,TRBD1,TRBJ2-7,14,TGCGCCAGCAGCTTAAGACAGGGGGCCGACGAGCAGTACTTC,CASSLRQGADEQYF
many,TRBV3-2,-,TRBJ2-3,16,TGTGCCAGCAGCCAGGCACCGCGCCCTAGCACAGATACGCAGTATTTT,CASSQAPRPSTDTQYF
-,TRBV29-1,TRBD2,TRBJ2-2,15,TGCAGCGGACGGTGGCGGGAGGGTAACACCGGGGAGCTGTTTTTT,CSGRWREGNTGELFF
once,TRBV5-1,-,TRBJ1-2,15,TGCGCCAGCAGCTTGGACCGGGACCTCGGCTATGGCTACACCTTC,CASSLDRDLGYGYTF
few,TRBV6-2/TRBV6-3,-,TRBJ2-1,11,TGTGCCAGCTTGGGGCGGAGCGGGCAGTTCTTC,CASLGRSGQFF
few,TRBV2,-,TRBJ2-2,16,TGTGCCAGCAGTGCTTCGGGATACCGGAACACCGGGGAGCTGTTTTTT,CASSASGYRNTGELFF
many,TRBV11-2,-,TRBJ2-5,17,TGTGCCAGCAGCTTAGAGGTGGCCAGTTGGTACCAAGAGACCCAGTACTTC,CASSLEVASWYQETQYF
-,TRBV2,-,TRBJ2-5,15,TGTGCCAGCAGTCAACAGGCCGGGGGCCAAGAGACCCAGTACTTC,CASSQQAGGQETQYF
many,TRBV28,TRBD2,TRBJ2-4,16,TGTGCCAGCAGAAGACGGACTAGCGGGATTGGAAACATTCAGTACTTC,CASRRRTSGIGNIQYF
many,TRBV28,TRBD2,TRBJ2-4,18,TGTGCCAGCAGCAAACCGGGACTAGGTCAGTCGGGCAAAAACATTCAGTACTTC,CASSKPGLGQSGKNIQYF
-,TRBV30,-,TRBJ1-6,15,TGTGCCTGGAAGAGTCAGGACAGAAATAATTCACCCCTCCACTTT,CAWKSQDRNNSPLHF